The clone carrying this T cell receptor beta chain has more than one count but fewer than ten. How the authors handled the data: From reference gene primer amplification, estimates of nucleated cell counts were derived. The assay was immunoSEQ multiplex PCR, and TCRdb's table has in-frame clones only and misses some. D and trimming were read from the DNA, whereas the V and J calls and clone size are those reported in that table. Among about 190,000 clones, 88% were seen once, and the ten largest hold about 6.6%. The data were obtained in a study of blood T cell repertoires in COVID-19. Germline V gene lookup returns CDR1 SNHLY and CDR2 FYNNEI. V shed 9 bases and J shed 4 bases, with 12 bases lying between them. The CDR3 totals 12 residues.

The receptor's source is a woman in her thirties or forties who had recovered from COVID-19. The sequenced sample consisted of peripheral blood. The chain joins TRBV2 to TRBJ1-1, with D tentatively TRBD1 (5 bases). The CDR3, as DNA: TGTGCCAGGATCCCCGGGGGCACTGAAGCTTTCTTT. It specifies CARIPGGTEAFF.